This T cell receptor beta chain came from a study of shared clonotypes between healthy human individuals. Produced via immunoSEQ multiplex PCR; TCRdb's table is partial and in-frame only. Of millions of clones in the sample, roughly 94% were seen once. This clone was detected once. The CDR3 has 15 amino acids. Germline V gene data show CDR1 as SEHNR and CDR2 as FQNEAQ (reference sequence). Trimming pared 6 bases from V and 8 bases from J, leaving 22 bases between. The chain uses TRBV7-9 and TRBJ1-1, with D maybe TRBD1 (6 bases). This TCR was sampled from a man between 18 and 29 years old in good health. Source material: naive CD4+ T cells sorted from blood. Specified subset: CD45RA+ positively selected. The CDR3 protein is CASSFALTGFSEAFF. The CDR3 region has the DNA TGTGCCAGCAGTTTCGCACTGACAGGATTCTCCGAAGCTTTCTTT.